This entry is about one T cell receptor (beta chain). Its recognized antigen is unknown. No per-base quality is available; no much larger clone lies one base away. The data stem from a study of shared clonotypes between healthy human individuals (dated by TCRdb to the early 2020s). Broadly, across the study: The cohort comprised a couple of women and three men aged 18 to 49 years. For each donor, CD4 naive and CD4 memory were each given three plates, CD8 naive was given two plates, and CD8 memory was given one plate. To estimate repertoire size and how much clonotypes are shared between individuals, the study performed deep sequencing of blood TCR repertoires from a few healthy adults. Different laboratories and diverse techniques were used to prepare libraries and sequence TCR repertoires, to increase sequencing depth and limit assay-specific biases. Between about 0.8 and 9.5 billion PBMCs per donor were obtained by leukapheresis. Study-level results and caveats: Incomplete sequencing was indicated by rarefaction of sorted-subset datasets, despite the large sequencing depth. Higher generation probabilities were observed for clonotypes shared by all four sorted-subset donors than for non-shared clonotypes. Pairwise subsampling led to the expectation that sequencing depth would affect the degree of clonotype sharing among donors. Across several donors, approximately 5% of naive CD4, over 3% of naive CD8, roughly 2.3% of memory CD4, and approximately 0.4% of memory CD8 clonotypes were shared. Naive subsets generally had larger estimated clonotype richness than memory subsets did. Because the study included a small number of donors, the genetic and exposure-history diversity represented was limited. Sampling was limited to blood, and TCR repertoires in tissue likely differ from TCR repertoires in blood.

The donors were healthy, HIV-negative adults with no recently reported acute infections or vaccinations. Every donor was a Caucasian adult living in Nashville, Tennessee, USA. CD4+ T cells were enriched by magnetic negative selection, after which naive cells were positively selected on CD45RA and the negative fraction was taken as the memory subset. Blood was collected by leukapheresis, and PBMCs were isolated by Ficoll-Histopaque density gradient centrifugation and then cryopreserved in liquid nitrogen vapor phase. Purity and quantity of every magnetically sorted T cell population were checked by analytical flow cytometry. From each sorted fraction, genomic DNA was isolated and quantified by UV absorbance on a Nanodrop 2000c. The germline V gene sets CDR1 to MDHEN and CDR2 to SYDVKM. There are 14 amino acids in the CDR3, from cysteine to phenylalanine inclusive. Only the CDR3 DNA is retained, 42 bases long and in frame from the first base. V was cut back by 5 bases and J by 8 bases, leaving a gap of 18 bases between them.

Using the deep immunoSEQ assay, TCR CDR3 regions were amplified from genomic DNA by multiplex PCR. Extracted genomic DNA from each cell subset was spread evenly across all wells of several immunoSEQ 96-well plates, with each plate serving as a replicate. Each replicate PCR for sorted subsets received approximately 220 ng genomic DNA, equal to about 30,000 T cell genomes. The purified libraries were quantified using a Qubit 3.0 fluorometer, sized with a Bioanalyzer 2100, and then quantified again using the KAPA Library Quantification kit. Every immunoSEQ 96-well plate was sequenced on a separate single-read 150-cycle Illumina NextSeq 550 flow cell. As for the original processing: The immunoSEQ output contained only junctional sequences without quality scores, so filtering could not match that applied to full-length reads. To assign V/J genes and CDR3, sequences were annotated using PyIR, a Python wrapper for IgBLAST v1.9, with IMGT germline references. Reads were removed for weak V/J assignments (E-value above 1e-6), missing CDR3, stop codons, out-of-frame junctions, or ambiguous translated residues. V3J clonotypes were defined as sequences sharing the same inferred V gene, J gene, and CDR3 amino acid sequence. Percentage overlap between repertoires was computed as shared unique clonotypes divided by the size of the smaller repertoire. RTK rarefaction, the Chao1 estimator, and Recon v2.1 estimates of unobserved clonotypes were used to assess repertoire richness. Generation probabilities were computed with OLGA for all TCRbeta clonotypes obtained by the gDNA method from a few donors. TCRdb took over this immuneACCESS table, retaining in-frame rearrangements with V and J assigned. Such tables are incomplete; in checked studies, under half of the missing clones stem from an unresolved V gene, and the remainder is unexplained. V, J and clone size reflect that table, while D and trimming were determined from the DNA. The sample includes 2 million to 2.5 million clones, with 95% observed a single time. The ten largest account for around 0.13% of the sample.

The chain links TRBV28 with TRBJ1-2; the D gene cannot be resolved reliably. The sequence was collected from a man aged 18 to 30 in good health. Material: naive CD4+ T cells sorted from blood. The label giving this sample's cell subset or site can be read as: CD45RA+ positively selected. The DNA sequence is given as TGTGCCAGCAGTCTCCTATTGAGGGCGAACGGCTACACCTTC. This is translated as CASSLLLRANGYTF.